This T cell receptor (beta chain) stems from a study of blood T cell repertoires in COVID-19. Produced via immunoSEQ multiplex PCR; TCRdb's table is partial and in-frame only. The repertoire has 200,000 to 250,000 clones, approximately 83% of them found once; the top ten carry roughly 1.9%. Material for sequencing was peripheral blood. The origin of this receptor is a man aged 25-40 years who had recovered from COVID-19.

The CDR3 DNA follows: TGTGCCAGCAGCTTAACCTCCGGGAGCAACTATGGCTACACCTTC. Its translation is CASSLTSGSNYGYTF. This chain links TRBV7-3 with TRBJ1-2; D call uncertain. V dropped 0 bases and J dropped 2 bases, with 10 bases sitting between them. CDR1 and CDR2 from the germline V gene are SGHTA and FQGTGA. The CDR3 has 15 residues. Full variable domain (remainder filled in from reference TRBV7-3 and TRBJ1-2): GAGVSQTPSNKVTEKGKYVELRCDPISGHTALYWYRQSLGQGPEFLIYFQGTGAADDSGLPNDRFFAVRPEGSVSTLKIQRTERGDSAVYLCASSLTSGSNYGYTFGSGTRLTVV.